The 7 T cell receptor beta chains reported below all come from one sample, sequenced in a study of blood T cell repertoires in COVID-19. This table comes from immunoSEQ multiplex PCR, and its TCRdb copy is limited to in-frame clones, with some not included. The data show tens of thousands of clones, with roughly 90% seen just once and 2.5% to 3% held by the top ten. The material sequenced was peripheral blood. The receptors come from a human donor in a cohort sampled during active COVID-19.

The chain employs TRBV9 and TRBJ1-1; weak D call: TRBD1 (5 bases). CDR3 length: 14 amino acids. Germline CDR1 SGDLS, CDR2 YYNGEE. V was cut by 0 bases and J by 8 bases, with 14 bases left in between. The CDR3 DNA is TGTGCCAGCAGCGTAGGTCAGGGTTCTTCGGAAGCTTTCTTT. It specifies CASSVGQGSSEAFF.

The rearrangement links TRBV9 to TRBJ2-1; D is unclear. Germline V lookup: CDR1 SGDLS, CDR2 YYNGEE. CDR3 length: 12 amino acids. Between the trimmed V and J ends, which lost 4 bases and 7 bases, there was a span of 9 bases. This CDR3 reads CASSPRWNEQFF. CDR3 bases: TGTGCCAGCAGCCCCAGGTGGAATGAGCAGTTCTTC.

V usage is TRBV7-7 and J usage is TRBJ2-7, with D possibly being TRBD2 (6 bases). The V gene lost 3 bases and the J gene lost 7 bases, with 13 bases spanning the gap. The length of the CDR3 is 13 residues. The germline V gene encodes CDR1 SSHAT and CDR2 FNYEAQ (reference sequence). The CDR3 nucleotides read TGTGCCAGCAGCTTCGGGGAGGCTCTTGAGCAGTACTTC. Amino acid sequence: CASSFGEALEQYF.

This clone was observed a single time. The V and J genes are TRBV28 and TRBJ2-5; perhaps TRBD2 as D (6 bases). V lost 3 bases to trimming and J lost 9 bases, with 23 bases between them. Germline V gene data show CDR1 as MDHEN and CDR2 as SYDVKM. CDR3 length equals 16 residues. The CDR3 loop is CASSFSPGAGTLAQYF. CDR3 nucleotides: TGTGCCAGCAGTTTCTCCCCCGGGGCGGGGACTCTTGCCCAGTACTTC.

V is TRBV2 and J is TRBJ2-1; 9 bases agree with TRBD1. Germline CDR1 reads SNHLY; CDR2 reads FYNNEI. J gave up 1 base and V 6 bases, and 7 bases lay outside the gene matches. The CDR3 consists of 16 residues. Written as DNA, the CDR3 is TGTGCCAGCAGGGGCGCGGGACAGGGTTCCTACAATGAGCAGTTCTTC. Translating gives CASRGAGQGSYNEQFF.

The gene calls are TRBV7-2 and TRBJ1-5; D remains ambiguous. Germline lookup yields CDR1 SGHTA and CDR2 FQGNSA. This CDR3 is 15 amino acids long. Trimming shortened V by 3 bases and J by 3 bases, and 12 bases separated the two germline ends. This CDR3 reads CASSFAGGYNQPQHF. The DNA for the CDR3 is TGTGCCAGCAGCTTCGCCGGAGGATACAATCAGCCCCAGCATTTT.

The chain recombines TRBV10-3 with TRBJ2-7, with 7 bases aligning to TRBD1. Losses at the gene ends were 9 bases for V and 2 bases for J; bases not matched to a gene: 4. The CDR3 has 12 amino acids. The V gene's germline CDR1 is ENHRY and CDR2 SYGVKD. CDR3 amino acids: CAIGGRAYEQYF. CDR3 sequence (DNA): TGTGCCATAGGGGGCAGGGCCTACGAGCAGTACTTC.